This TCR beta chain was found in a study of control samples from healthy donors and cancer patients. Measured with immunoSEQ multiplex PCR; TCRdb has only the in-frame clones, and not every one. The sample yields around 43,000 clones, around nine tenths seen once. Germline lookup yields CDR1 SGHRS and CDR2 YFSETQ. The CDR3 consists of 17 residues. V lost 4 bases and J lost 0; bases outside the gene matches: 6. Sequencing input: blood. This receptor was obtained from a woman between 50 and 59 years old in good health. The rearrangement joins TRBV5-1 to TRBJ2-3; 12 bases agree with TRBD1. This chain's CDR3 is CASSIGTGGSSTDTQYF. CDR3 nucleotides: TGCGCCAGCAGCATCGGGACAGGGGGCTCCAGCACAGATACGCAGTATTTT.